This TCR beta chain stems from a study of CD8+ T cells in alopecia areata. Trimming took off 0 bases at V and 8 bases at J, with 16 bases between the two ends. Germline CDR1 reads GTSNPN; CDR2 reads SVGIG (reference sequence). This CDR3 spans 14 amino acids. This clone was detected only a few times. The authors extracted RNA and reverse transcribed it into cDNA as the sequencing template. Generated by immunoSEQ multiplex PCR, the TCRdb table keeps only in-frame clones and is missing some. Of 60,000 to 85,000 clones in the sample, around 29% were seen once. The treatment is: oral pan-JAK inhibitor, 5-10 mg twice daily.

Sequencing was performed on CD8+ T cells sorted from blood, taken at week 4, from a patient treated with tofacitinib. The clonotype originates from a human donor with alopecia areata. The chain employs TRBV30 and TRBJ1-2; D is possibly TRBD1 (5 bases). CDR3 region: CAWSVGGLGDGYTF. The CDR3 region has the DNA TGTGCCTGGAGTGTAGGCGGTCTGGGGGACGGCTACACCTTC. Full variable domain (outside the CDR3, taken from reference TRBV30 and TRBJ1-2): SQTIHQWPATLVQPVGSPLSLECTVEGTSNPNLYWYRQAAGRGLQLLFYSVGIGQISSEVPQNLSASRPQDRQFILSSKKLLLSDSGFYLCAWSVGGLGDGYTFGSGTRLTVV.